Sequencing of this T cell receptor beta chain was carried out in a study of blood T cell repertoires in COVID-19. Study summary: Italy, Spain and the United States were the sources of the convalescent and acute COVID-19 samples.

The CDR3 length is 15 residues. The V gene's germline CDR1 is GTSNPN and CDR2 SVGIG (reference sequence). Trimming cost V 4 bases and J 9 bases; bases outside gene matches: 10. In the authors' methods: Amplifying reference gene primers gave estimates of nucleated cell counts. Generated by immunoSEQ multiplex PCR, the TCRdb table keeps only in-frame clones and is missing some. V, J and clone size derive from that table, while D and trimming were established from the DNA sequence. This sample has around 260,000 clones, with approximately 90% found just once. This TCR was sampled from a young man with acute or convalescent COVID-19. Sequenced sample: peripheral blood. The chain has TRBV30 and TRBJ2-1; 12 positions match TRBD2. The CDR3 loop reads CAWTRRASGRGEQFF. As DNA, the CDR3 is TGTGCCTGGACCCGGCGGGCTAGCGGGAGGGGTGAGCAGTTCTTC.